One sample yielded the 24 T cell receptor beta chains listed below, sequenced in a study of blood T cell repertoires in COVID-19. Clones were read by immunoSEQ multiplex PCR, and TCRdb kept only the in-frame ones, dropping some. The sample records roughly 53,000 clones, 90% being singletons. Sequencing input: peripheral blood. These receptors were collected from a human donor in a cohort sampled during active COVID-19.

V is TRBV5-6 and J is TRBJ1-5, with unresolved D. This CDR3 has 15 residues. The V end lost 0 bases, the J end lost 3 bases, and 10 bases lay between the germline ends. Per germline, CDR1 SGHDT and CDR2 YYEEEE. The CDR3 sequence is CASSLGGSVNQPQHF. CDR3 coding DNA: TGTGCCAGCAGCTTGGGAGGTTCCGTCAATCAGCCCCAGCATTTT.

The chain has TRBV5-1 and TRBJ1-5; perhaps TRBD1 as D (5 bases). CDR3 length: 14 residues. Trimming removed 1 base from V and 7 bases from J, with 12 bases in between. CDR1 is SGHRS, CDR2 YFSETQ, per germline. The CDR3 loop reads CASSLSEGRQPQHF. The DNA of the CDR3 is TGCGCCAGCAGCTTGTCGGAGGGGAGGCAGCCCCAGCATTTT. The whole variable domain, remainder taken from reference TRBV5-1 and TRBJ1-5, is KAGVTQTPRYLIKTRGQQVTLSCSPISGHRSVSWYQQTPGQGLQFLFEYFSETQRNKGNFPGRFSGRQFSNSRSEMNVSTLELGDSALYLCASSLSEGRQPQHFGDGTRLSIL.

The chain has TRBV9 and TRBJ2-1, with D unclear. The germline V gene encodes CDR1 SGDLS and CDR2 YYNGEE. V lost 0 bases, J lost 0 bases, and 7 bases lay in between. This CDR3 is built from 15 residues. CDR3 bases: TGTGCCAGCAGCGTAGCAATTAGCTCCTACAATGAGCAGTTCTTC. Protein: CASSVAISSYNEQFF. The whole variable domain, remainder taken from reference TRBV9 and TRBJ2-1, is DSGVTQTPKHLITATGQRVTLRCSPRSGDLSVYWYQQSLDQGLQFLIQYYNGEERAKGNILERFSAQQFPDLHSELNLSSLELGDSALYFCASSVAISSYNEQFFGPGTRLTVL.

This sequence joins TRBV11-3 and TRBJ2-1, with a tentative D call TRBD2 (5 bases). The CDR3 is 14 amino acids. Germline CDR1 and CDR2: SGHNT and YENEEA. The V end was cut by 5 bases, the J end by 8 bases, with 16 bases between. This chain's CDR3 is CASSPGTAVDEQFF. As DNA, the CDR3 is TGTGCCAGCAGCCCTGGTACAGCGGTCGATGAGCAGTTCTTC.

The chain couples TRBV7-2 to TRBJ2-7; 9 nucleotides agree with TRBD1. Germline assignment: CDR1 SGHTA and CDR2 FQGNSA. The length of the CDR3 is 14 residues. The ends lost 5 bases at V and 3 bases at J; junction bases unmatched: 5. This CDR3 reads CASSPTGGHYEQYF. The CDR3 coding sequence is TGTGCCAGCAGCCCGACAGGGGGACACTACGAGCAGTACTTC.

The chain recombines TRBV9 with TRBJ2-1; TRBD2 is a possible D gene (6 bases). V lost 2 bases and J lost 5, with 14 bases in between. Germline assignment: CDR1 SGDLS and CDR2 YYNGEE. There are 15 residues in the CDR3. CDR3 nucleotides: TGTGCCAGCAGCGTTAGTCCGGGACTGAACAATGAGCAGTTCTTC. Protein sequence: CASSVSPGLNNEQFF.

J is TRBJ2-2 and V is TRBV27; weak D call: TRBD2 (6 bases). This CDR3 has 18 amino acids. With 5 bases removed from V and 2 bases from J, the gap between germline ends came to 21 bases. Germline V gives CDR1 MNHEY, CDR2 SMNVEV (reference sequence). This CDR3 is CASSPLLWGGENTGELFF. The CDR3 nucleotides read TGTGCCAGCAGTCCCCTCCTCTGGGGCGGGGAAAACACCGGGGAGCTGTTTTTT.

The J gene is TRBJ2-5, the V gene TRBV19, with D tentatively TRBD1 (6 bases). Trimming took 5 bases from V and 4 from J, leaving 14 bases between them. This CDR3 has 14 residues. The germline CDR1 and CDR2 sequences are LNHDA and SQIVND (reference sequence). This CDR3 reads CASSSWGRVETQYF. CDR3 sequence (DNA): TGTGCCAGTAGTTCATGGGGGCGTGTAGAGACCCAGTACTTC.

This rearrangement joins TRBV9 to TRBJ2-7, with TRBD2 as a possible D gene (5 bases). V lost 1 base to trimming and J lost 0 bases, with 8 bases between them. Germline lookup yields CDR1 SGDLS and CDR2 YYNGEE. The CDR3 consists of 14 residues. The CDR3 loop reads CASSVPSSSYEQYV. The CDR3 DNA sequence: TGTGCCAGCAGCGTACCTAGCTCCTCCTACGAGCAGTACGTC.

This chain links TRBV15 with TRBJ2-2; 7 bases match TRBD2. The trim removed 0 bases at V and 3 bases at J, leaving 4 bases unmatched. From germline, CDR1 is LNHNV and CDR2 YYDKDF (reference sequence). The CDR3 sequence is 16 residues long. The CDR3 region has the DNA TGTGCCACCAGCAGAGATTTGGGGGGGGACACCGGGGAGCTGTTTTTT. This encodes CATSRDLGGDTGELFF.

The chain links TRBV6-2 or TRBV6-3 to TRBJ2-3, with 7 positions matching TRBD1. This CDR3 contains 13 residues. From germline, CDR1 is MNHEY and CDR2 SVGEGT. The ends lost 8 bases at V and 3 bases at J; junction bases unmatched: 5. CDR3 sequence reads: CASCLTGTDTQYF. CDR3 DNA: TGTGCCAGCTGCCTGACAGGGACAGATACGCAGTATTTT.

This clone was seen just once. The chain has TRBV25-1 and TRBJ1-1; 8 bases map to TRBD1. Germline V gives CDR1 MGHDK, CDR2 SYGVNS. V was clipped by 8 bases and J by 1 base; unmatched bases: 3. The CDR3 loop spans 13 amino acids. For the CDR3, the DNA is TGTGCCAGCTCAGGACAGGGGAACACTGAAGCTTTCTTT. Its protein product is CASSGQGNTEAFF.

There are a few counts of this clone. The chain is built from TRBV7-9 and TRBJ1-1; D gene unclear. Germline V CDR1 and CDR2: SEHNR, FQNEAQ (reference sequence). Trimming removed 5 bases at V and 9 bases at J, with 16 bases between. The CDR3 has 13 residues. The CDR3 loop is CASSDRTEKKAFF. CDR3 in DNA: TGTGCCAGCAGCGATCGGACTGAGAAAAAAGCTTTCTTT. Complete variable domain (other parts from reference TRBV7-9 and TRBJ1-1): DTGVSQNPRHKITKRGQNVTFRCDPISEHNRLYWYRQTLGQGPEFLTYFQNEAQLEKSRLLSDRFSAERPKGSFSTLEIQRTEQGDSAMYLCASSDRTEKKAFFGQGTRLTVV.

The chain links TRBV3-1 (or the pseudogene TRBV3-2) to TRBJ1-1; TRBD1 matches 7 bases. The CDR3 extends over 16 amino acids. Per the germline V gene, CDR1 is LGHDT and CDR2 is YNNKEL (reference sequence). J lost 5 bases, V lost 4 bases, and 13 bases had no gene match. CDR3 in DNA: TGTGCCAGCAGCCCGGACGTAGTAAGGGGGCGAACTGAAGCTTTCTTT. Translating it yields CASSPDVVRGRTEAFF.

This clone was seen only once. This chain connects TRBV19 to TRBJ1-1, with D possibly being TRBD1 (5 bases). The germline CDR1 and CDR2 sequences are LNHDA and SQIVND (reference sequence). The CDR3 length is 14 residues. V lost 3 bases and J 4 bases, leaving 12 bases between the germline ends. CDR3 sequence reads: CASSIWEGVTEAFF. The CDR3 DNA reads as TGTGCCAGTAGTATTTGGGAAGGGGTCACTGAAGCTTTCTTT.

J is TRBJ1-3 and V is TRBV19, with D tentatively TRBD1 (5 bases). V was cut by 5 bases and J by 3 bases, with 11 bases left in between. CDR3 length: 14 amino acids. Germline V gene lookup returns CDR1 LNHDA and CDR2 SQIVND (reference sequence). The CDR3 coding sequence is TGTGCCAGTAGTCTGGGGACTTATGGAAACACCATATATTTT. Translated: CASSLGTYGNTIYF.

The chain combines TRBV9 with TRBJ1-3; D perhaps matches TRBD1 (6 bases). This CDR3 is 16 amino acids long. Germline assignment: CDR1 SGDLS and CDR2 YYNGEE. Trimming took 1 base from V and 0 from J, leaving 11 bases between them. For the CDR3, the DNA is TGTGCCAGCAGCGTATCAACAGGGAACTCTGGAAACACCATATATTTT. Its translation: CASSVSTGNSGNTIYF.

V gene TRBV19 combines with J gene TRBJ2-2, with D uncertain. The CDR3 totals 16 residues. Trimming cost V 7 bases and J 4 bases, with 19 bases left between them. The germline V gene encodes CDR1 LNHDA and CDR2 SQIVND (reference sequence). CDR3 amino acids: CASTSDYGLLTGELFF. The CDR3 DNA sequence: TGTGCCAGTACATCCGATTATGGGCTTCTCACCGGGGAGCTGTTTTTT.

This chain links TRBV24-1 with TRBJ1-5; D is unresolved. The CDR3 is 15 residues long. V dropped 3 bases and J dropped 0 bases, with 8 bases sitting between them. Per germline, CDR1 KGHDR and CDR2 SFDVKD. CDR3 amino acids: CATSDTRYSNQPQHF. The CDR3 DNA reads as TGTGCCACCAGTGATACAAGATATAGCAATCAGCCCCAGCATTTT.

The CDR3, as DNA: TGTGCCAGCAGTCCTGGGACGGGACAGGGGTATCAGCCCCAGCATTTT. Its protein product is CASSPGTGQGYQPQHF. The chain uses TRBV6-6 and TRBJ1-5; 10 bases agree with TRBD1. With V trimmed by 5 bases and J by 5 bases, 9 bases remained unmatched. Looked up from germline, CDR1 is MNHNY and CDR2 is SVGAGI (reference sequence). The CDR3 runs to 16 residues.

The CDR3: CASSQGPLSYEQYF. The CDR3 DNA is TGTGCCAGCAGCCAAGGTCCCCTCTCCTACGAGCAGTACTTC. The rearrangement links TRBV14 to TRBJ2-7; D uncertain. Germline V lookup: CDR1 SGHDN, CDR2 FVKESK. The V gene lost 1 base and the J gene lost 0 bases, with 7 bases spanning the gap. The CDR3 is 14 amino acids.

The genes are TRBV18 and TRBJ2-1; the match to TRBD1 covers 8 bases. The CDR3 has 16 residues. V dropped 3 bases and J dropped 1; count of bases not matched to a gene: 5. CDR1 is KGHSH, CDR2 LQKENI, per germline. For the CDR3, the DNA is TGTGCCAGCTCACCCCCGGGACAGGAGTCCTACAATGAGCAGTTCTTC. It specifies CASSPPGQESYNEQFF.

V gene TRBV10-3 combines with J gene TRBJ1-1, with 9 bases aligning to TRBD1. The CDR3 consists of 14 residues. V lost 6 bases to trimming and J lost 5 bases; unmatched junction nucleotides: 7. The germline V gene has CDR1 ENHRY and CDR2 SYGVKD. The CDR3 loop is CAISGTGRDTEAFF. As DNA, the CDR3 is TGTGCCATCAGCGGGACAGGGAGGGATACTGAAGCTTTCTTT.

The J gene is TRBJ1-2, the V gene TRBV11-2; no clear D gene. The CDR3 runs 17 residues. CDR1 is SGHAT and CDR2 is FQNNGV in the germline V gene. V lost 10 bases, J lost 4 bases, and 28 bases lay in between. The CDR3 protein is CATRSPSRGSESYGYTF. The CDR3 region has the DNA TGTGCCACCAGATCACCGTCCCGGGGATCGGAATCCTATGGCTACACCTTC. Supplemented by reference TRBV11-2 and TRBJ1-2, the full variable domain reads EAGVAQSPRYKIIEKRQSVAFWCNPISGHATLYWYQQILGQGPKLLIQFQNNGVVDDSQLPKDRFSAERLKGVDSTLKIQPAKLEDSAVYLCATRSPSRGSESYGYTFGSGTRLTVV.